This T cell receptor beta chain is drawn from a study of siplizumab effects on memory and regulatory T cells. Trimming pared 1 base from V and 2 bases from J, leaving 12 bases between. Per the germline V gene, CDR1 is SGHRS and CDR2 is YFSETQ. The CDR3 extends over 16 amino acids. This table comes from immunoSEQ multiplex PCR, and its TCRdb copy is limited to in-frame clones, with some not included. Found here are under 85,000 clones, about 87% of them singletons; the top ten hold under 2%. This rearrangement joins TRBV5-1 to TRBJ2-2, with a weak D call TRBD1 (5 bases). This clonotype originated in a human donor in good health. Source material: Tregs sorted from blood. In nucleotides, the CDR3 is TGCGCCAGCAGCTTGACGACAGTGGGAAACACCGGGGAGCTGTTTTTT. Translated: CASSLTTVGNTGELFF.